The 26 T cell receptor beta chains in this list originate from one sample, sequenced in a study of beta chain features in type 1 diabetes (dated by TCRdb to 2016 to 2019). Library prep was done by the immunoSEQ multiplex PCR assay. All of the isolated RNA was reverse transcribed with the High Capacity cDNA Reverse Transcription Kit, so expressed TCRB transcripts were sequenced. TCRdb mirrors the immuneACCESS table, restricted to in-frame sequences. Some clones are absent from its copies; in checked studies, under half trace to an unresolved V gene, and the reason for the others is unknown. This sample gives 240,000 or so clones in total; 27% of them show up just once. The biggest ten clones account for 4% of the sample. Sequencing was performed on central memory CD4+ T cells from blood. These receptors were obtained from a man aged 25 to 40 in good health.

The chain carries TRBV2 and TRBJ2-7; perhaps TRBD1 as D (7 bases). The germline gives CDR1 SNHLY, CDR2 FYNNEI. V was clipped by 8 bases and J by 3 bases, with 11 bases between them. This CDR3 is built from 12 residues. The CDR3 protein is CASGQGGYEQYF. CDR3 coding DNA: TGTGCCAGCGGGCAGGGGGGCTACGAGCAGTACTTC. Using reference TRBV2 and TRBJ2-7 for the parts outside the CDR3, the full variable domain is EPEVTQTPSHQVTQMGQEVILRCVPISNHLYFYWYRQILGQKVEFLVSFYNNEISEKSEIFDDQFSVERPDGSNFTLKIRSTKLEDSAMYFCASGQGGYEQYFGPGTRLTVT.

This clone was picked up a small number of times. Within the sample, other DNA sequences also encode this same CDR3. The V call is TRBV5-1, the J call TRBJ2-2; perhaps TRBD1 as D (6 bases). CDR1 SGHRS and CDR2 YFSETQ come from the germline V gene. The CDR3 is 15 residues long. Trimming cost V 4 bases and J 4 bases, with 14 bases left between them. CDR3 nucleotides: TGCGCCAGCAGCCCTACAGGGCTGGGCACCGGGGAGCTGTTTTTT. Protein sequence: CASSPTGLGTGELFF. The whole variable domain, remainder taken from reference TRBV5-1 and TRBJ2-2, is KAGVTQTPRYLIKTRGQQVTLSCSPISGHRSVSWYQQTPGQGLQFLFEYFSETQRNKGNFPGRFSGRQFSNSRSEMNVSTLELGDSALYLCASSPTGLGTGELFFGEGSRLTVL.

The V and J genes are TRBV9 and TRBJ1-2, with unresolved D. Trimming removed 0 bases from V and 4 bases from J, with 13 bases in between. This CDR3 spans 15 amino acids. Germline CDR1 is SGDLS and CDR2 is YYNGEE. The CDR3 region is CASSVEPTTIYGYTF. The CDR3 DNA is TGTGCCAGCAGCGTAGAGCCGACAACTATCTATGGCTACACCTTC. The variable domain in full, with the rest retrieved from reference TRBV9 and TRBJ1-2, is DSGVTQTPKHLITATGQRVTLRCSPRSGDLSVYWYQQSLDQGLQFLIQYYNGEERAKGNILERFSAQQFPDLHSELNLSSLELGDSALYFCASSVEPTTIYGYTFGSGTRLTVV.

The chain uses TRBV14 and TRBJ2-1; D is unclear. Germline assignment: CDR1 SGHDN and CDR2 FVKESK. V was cut by 4 bases and J by 3 bases, with 13 bases left in between. The CDR3 is 15 residues long. CDR3: CASSRLGGLYNEQFF. The CDR3 DNA follows: TGTGCCAGCAGCCGCCTTGGCGGTCTCTACAATGAGCAGTTCTTC.

The V call is TRBV5-6, the J call TRBJ2-5; 13 nucleotides align to TRBD2. V trimming: 4 bases; J trimming: 5 bases; junction bases outside the gene matches: 11. The CDR3 is made up of 17 amino acids. Per germline, CDR1 SGHDT and CDR2 YYEEEE. This CDR3 is CASSPPRGLAGTETQYF. The CDR3 region has the DNA TGTGCCAGCAGCCCCCCGCGGGGACTAGCGGGGACGGAGACCCAGTACTTC. Full variable domain (rest looked up from reference TRBV5-6 and TRBJ2-5): DAGVTQSPTHLIKTRGQQVTLRCSPKSGHDTVSWYQQALGQGPQFIFQYYEEEERQRGNFPDRFSGHQFPNYSSELNVNALLLGDSALYLCASSPPRGLAGTETQYFGPGTRLLVL.

As to this clone: A far bigger clonotype differs at one base, so this is likely a read error. The chain has TRBV5-1 and TRBJ2-1, with D maybe TRBD1 (7 bases). Trimming took 0 bases from V and 6 from J, leaving 13 bases between them. In germline, CDR1 is SGHRS, CDR2 YFSETQ. This CDR3 is 15 amino acids long. The CDR3 is CASSLVGQGGNEQFF. Here the CDR3 DNA reads TGCGCCAGCAGCTTGGTGGGCCAGGGGGGCAATGAGCAGTTCTTC.

The chain links TRBV5-4 to TRBJ2-3; no clear D gene. The CDR3 contains 12 residues. V lost 2 bases to trimming and J lost 3 bases, with 4 bases between them. From germline, CDR1 is SGHNT and CDR2 YYREEE (reference sequence). The CDR3 loop reads CASSFSTDTQYF. The CDR3 region has the DNA TGTGCCAGCAGCTTTTCAACAGATACGCAGTATTTT.

The chain joins TRBV9 to TRBJ2-7; 7 nucleotides match TRBD2. The CDR3 covers 14 residues. V lost 4 bases and J lost 2; bases outside the gene matches: 6. CDR1 is SGDLS, CDR2 YYNGEE, per germline. DNA of the CDR3: TGTGCCAGCAGCCCACAGGCGGGGGCCTACGAGCAGTACTTC. It encodes CASSPQAGAYEQYF.

The chain carries TRBV29-1 and TRBJ2-3; 7 bases map to TRBD1. Germline loops: CDR1 SQVTM, CDR2 ANQGSEA. The length of the CDR3 is 13 residues. Losses at the gene ends were 5 bases for V and 6 bases for J; bases not matched to a gene: 8. For the CDR3, the DNA is TGCAGCGTTCCTGGACAGGTCACGGATACGCAGTATTTT. It translates to CSVPGQVTDTQYF.

On this clone itself: Other DNA sequences within the sample encode an identical CDR3. The chain joins TRBV29-1 to TRBJ1-2; 9 bases are a match to TRBD1. CDR1 SQVTM and CDR2 ANQGSEA come from the germline V gene. The CDR3 covers 11 residues. The junction had 2 bases not matched to a gene; V was cut back by 6 bases and J by 6 bases. The CDR3 DNA is TGCAGCGTGAGGACAGGGGATGGCTACACCTTC. This translates into CSVRTGDGYTF.

The V call is TRBV5-1, the J call TRBJ2-5, with D possibly matching TRBD1 (6 bases). This CDR3 is built from 14 residues. V was pared by 0 bases and J by 6 bases, with 12 bases between. Germline CDR1 SGHRS, CDR2 YFSETQ. The CDR3, as DNA: TGCGCCAGCAGCTTGGGGATGCAGGGGCAGACCCAGTACTTC. This codes for CASSLGMQGQTQYF.

This clone was seen a few times. The J gene is TRBJ2-3, the V gene TRBV5-6; D remains unclear. Germline CDR1 is SGHDT and CDR2 is YYEEEE. The CDR3 sequence is 14 residues long. Trimming pared 3 bases from V and 1 base from J, leaving 9 bases between. The CDR3, as DNA: TGTGCCAGCAGCTATCAAGGCGGCACAGATACGCAGTATTTT. Its translation is CASSYQGGTDTQYF.

In its sample, this clone was seen a few times. The V gene is TRBV7-6, the J gene TRBJ2-3; D is perhaps TRBD2 (6 bases). The germline V gene has CDR1 SGHVS and CDR2 FNYEAQ. The CDR3 totals 14 residues. V lost 5 bases and J lost 7, with 16 bases in between. The CDR3 sequence: CASSALAGTNTQYF. The CDR3 nucleotides read TGTGCCAGCAGCGCCCTGGCGGGAACTAATACGCAGTATTTT.

In regard to this clone: Other DNA sequences from this sample encode an identical CDR3 as well. The chain carries TRBV20-1 and TRBJ2-7; D possibly corresponds to TRBD2 (6 bases). CDR3 length: 11 amino acids. CDR1 and CDR2 from the germline V gene are DFQATT and SNEGSKA (reference sequence). With 3 bases removed from V and 4 bases from J, the gap between germline ends came to 7 bases. The CDR3 DNA follows: TGCAGTGCTAGGGCGGGGTACGAGCAGTACTTC. This codes for CSARAGYEQYF.

The rearrangement joins TRBV11-3 to TRBJ2-1; D possibly corresponds to TRBD2 (5 bases). This CDR3 is 13 amino acids long. From germline, CDR1 is SGHNT and CDR2 YENEEA. Deletions cut 0 bases from V and 9 bases from J, with 9 bases between. CDR3 nucleotide sequence: TGTGCCAGCAGCTTAGAATCCGGGGTTGAGCAGTTCTTC. The encoded protein is CASSLESGVEQFF.

This chain joins TRBV29-1 and TRBJ2-7, with TRBD1 as a possible D gene (5 bases). This CDR3 spans 13 amino acids. V lost 4 bases and J 3 bases, leaving 13 bases between the germline ends. Looked up from germline, CDR1 is SQVTM and CDR2 is ANQGSEA. CDR3 loop: CSVGQSENYEQYF. The CDR3 DNA sequence: TGCAGCGTTGGACAGTCAGAAAACTACGAGCAGTACTTC.

This clone has ten or more counts. The CDR3 DNA reads as TGTGCCAGCAGCGCGCGACTAGCGGGTGGCGAGCAGTTCTTC. This gives the protein CASSARLAGGEQFF. This chain uses TRBV9 with TRBJ2-1; 10 nucleotides agree with TRBD2. CDR1 is SGDLS and CDR2 is YYNGEE in the germline V gene. The CDR3 covers 14 residues. Losses at the gene ends were 3 bases for V and 10 bases for J; bases not matched to a gene: 7.

A few counts support this clone. This may come from a read error, since a much larger clone is one base off. The rearrangement uses TRBV30 and TRBJ1-1, with D hard to call. CDR1 and CDR2 (germline): GTSNPN, SVGIG (reference sequence). This CDR3 comprises 11 residues. Here the CDR3 DNA reads TGTGCCTTGAGTCCAACTCGGGAAGCTTTCTTT. Translation gives CALSPTREAFF.

The table lists this clone with a few counts. This chain joins TRBV30 and TRBJ1-5; 8 positions agree with TRBD1. Looked up from germline, CDR1 is GTSNPN and CDR2 is SVGIG (reference sequence). The J segment lost 6 bases and the V segment lost 2 bases, leaving 6 bases of the junction unmatched. The CDR3 runs to 14 residues. The CDR3 region is CAWSRTGTGQPQHF. In nucleotides, the CDR3 is TGTGCCTGGAGTAGGACAGGGACAGGTCAGCCCCAGCATTTT.

The genes are TRBV28 and TRBJ2-5; D uncertain. CDR3 length: 14 residues. Trimming removed 6 bases from V and 4 bases from J, with 15 bases in between. Germline V CDR1 and CDR2: MDHEN, SYDVKM. CDR3 residues: CASSSSVGRETQYF. The CDR3, as DNA: TGTGCCAGCAGCTCTTCTGTTGGGCGAGAGACCCAGTACTTC.

The V call is TRBV9, the J call TRBJ2-2; D unclear. Germline V gives CDR1 SGDLS, CDR2 YYNGEE. V was shortened by 0 bases and J by 4 bases, with 7 bases between the two germline ends. The CDR3 consists of 14 residues. In DNA form, the CDR3 reads TGTGCCAGCAGCGTAGCTACGGGCACCGGGGAGCTGTTTTTT. Its protein is CASSVATGTGELFF.

This rearrangement joins TRBV5-4 to TRBJ1-1, with D unclear. Per the germline V gene, CDR1 is SGHNT and CDR2 is YYREEE (reference sequence). Trimming left V 2 bases short and J 1 base short, with 9 bases between. CDR3 length: 14 residues. The CDR3 sequence: CASSFDTRNTEAFF. CDR3 sequence (DNA): TGTGCCAGCAGCTTCGACACTAGGAACACTGAAGCTTTCTTT.

The chain is built from TRBV11-2 and TRBJ1-1; 8 nucleotides agree with TRBD1. Unmatched junction bases numbered 10, after V lost 5 bases and J lost 5 bases. This CDR3 spans 15 amino acids. Germline V CDR1 and CDR2: SGHAT, FQNNGV. DNA of the CDR3: TGTGCCAGCAGCCAAGGACAGGGAATAATGACTGAAGCTTTCTTT. Its translation: CASSQGQGIMTEAFF.

The chain is built from TRBV7-2 and TRBJ2-7, with D tentatively TRBD2 (5 bases). V lost 7 bases, J lost 7 bases, and 17 bases lay in between. Germline assignment: CDR1 SGHTA and CDR2 FQGNSA. The CDR3 length is 13 residues. Written as DNA, the CDR3 is TGTGCCAGCACTTATCAACTCCCGGGAGAGCAGTACTTC. Its translation: CASTYQLPGEQYF.

This clone was counted only a few times. In the same sample, other DNA sequences code for this CDR3. The rearrangement uses TRBV29-1 and TRBJ1-1, with D uncertain. The germline CDR1 and CDR2 sequences are SQVTM and ANQGSEA. Trimming cost V 1 base and J 5 bases, with 8 bases left between them. The CDR3 totals 12 residues. CDR3 in DNA: TGCAGCGTTGAAGGAGGGAGAACTGAAGCTTTCTTT. Its translation: CSVEGGRTEAFF.

The chain uses TRBV28 and TRBJ2-5; unclear D gene. V was clipped by 3 bases and J by 1 base, with 6 bases between them. In germline, CDR1 is MDHEN, CDR2 SYDVKM. There are 13 residues in the CDR3. The CDR3: CASSLRGQETQYF. The CDR3 nucleotides read TGTGCCAGCAGTTTGCGCGGCCAAGAGACCCAGTACTTC.